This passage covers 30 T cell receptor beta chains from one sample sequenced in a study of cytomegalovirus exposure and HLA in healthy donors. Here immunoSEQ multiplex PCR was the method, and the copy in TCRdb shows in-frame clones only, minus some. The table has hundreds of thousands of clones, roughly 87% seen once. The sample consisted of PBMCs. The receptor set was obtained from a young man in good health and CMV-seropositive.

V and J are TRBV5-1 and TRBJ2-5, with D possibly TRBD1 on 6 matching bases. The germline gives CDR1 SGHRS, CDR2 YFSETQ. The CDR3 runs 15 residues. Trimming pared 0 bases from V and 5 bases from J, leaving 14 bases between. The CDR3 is CASSLGARGRETQYF. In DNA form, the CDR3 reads TGCGCCAGCAGCTTGGGAGCCAGGGGACGGGAGACCCAGTACTTC.

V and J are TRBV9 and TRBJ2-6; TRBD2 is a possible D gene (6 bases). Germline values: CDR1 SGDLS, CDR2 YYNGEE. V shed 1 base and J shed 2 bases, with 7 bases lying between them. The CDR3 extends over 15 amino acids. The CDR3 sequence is CASSVTGAGANVLTF. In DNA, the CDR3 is TGTGCCAGCAGCGTAACGGGAGCTGGGGCCAACGTCCTGACTTTC. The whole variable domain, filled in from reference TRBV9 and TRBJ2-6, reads DSGVTQTPKHLITATGQRVTLRCSPRSGDLSVYWYQQSLDQGLQFLIQYYNGEERAKGNILERFSAQQFPDLHSELNLSSLELGDSALYFCASSVTGAGANVLTFGAGSRLTVL.

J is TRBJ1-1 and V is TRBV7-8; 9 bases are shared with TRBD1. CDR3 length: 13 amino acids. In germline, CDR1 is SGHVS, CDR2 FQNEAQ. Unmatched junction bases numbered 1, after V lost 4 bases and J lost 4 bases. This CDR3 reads CASSSGQGTEAFF. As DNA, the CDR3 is TGTGCCAGCAGCTCGGGACAGGGCACTGAAGCTTTCTTT.

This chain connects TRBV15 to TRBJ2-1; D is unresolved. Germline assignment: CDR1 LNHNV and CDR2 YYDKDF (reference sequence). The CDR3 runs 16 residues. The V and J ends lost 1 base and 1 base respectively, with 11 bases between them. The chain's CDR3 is CATSRVGKVSYNEQFF. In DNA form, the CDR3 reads TGTGCCACCAGCAGAGTGGGGAAGGTGTCCTACAATGAGCAGTTCTTC.

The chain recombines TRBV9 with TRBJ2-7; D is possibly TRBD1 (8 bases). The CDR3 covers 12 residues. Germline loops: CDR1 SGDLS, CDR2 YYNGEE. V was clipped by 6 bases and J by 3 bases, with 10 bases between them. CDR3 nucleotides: TGTGCCAGCAACAGGGGGGGCTACGAGCAGTACTTC. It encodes CASNRGGYEQYF.

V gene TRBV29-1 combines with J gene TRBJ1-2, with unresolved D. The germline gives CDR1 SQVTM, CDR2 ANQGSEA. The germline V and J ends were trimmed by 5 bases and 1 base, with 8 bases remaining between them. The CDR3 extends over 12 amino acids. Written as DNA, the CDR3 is TGCAGCGTTTCCCCTTTTAACTATGGCTACACCTTC. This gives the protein CSVSPFNYGYTF.

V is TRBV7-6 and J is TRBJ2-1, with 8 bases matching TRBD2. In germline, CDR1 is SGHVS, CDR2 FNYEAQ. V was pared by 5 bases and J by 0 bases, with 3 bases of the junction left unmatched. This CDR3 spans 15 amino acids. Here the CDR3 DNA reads TGTGCCAGCAGCACTAGCGGTCTCTCCTACAATGAGCAGTTCTTC. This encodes CASSTSGLSYNEQFF.

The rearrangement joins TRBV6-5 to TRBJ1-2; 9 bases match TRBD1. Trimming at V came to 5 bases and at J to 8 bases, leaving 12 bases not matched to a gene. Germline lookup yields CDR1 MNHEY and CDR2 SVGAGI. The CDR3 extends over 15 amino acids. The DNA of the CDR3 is TGTGCCAGCAGTATACCCGGGACAGGGCCGAGAGGCTACACCTTC. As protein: CASSIPGTGPRGYTF.

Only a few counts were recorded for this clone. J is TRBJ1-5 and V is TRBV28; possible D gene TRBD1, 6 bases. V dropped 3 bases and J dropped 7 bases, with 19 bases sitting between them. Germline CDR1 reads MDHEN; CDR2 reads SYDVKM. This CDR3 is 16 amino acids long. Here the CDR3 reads CASSLTSGGRGQPQHF. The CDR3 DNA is TGTGCCAGCAGTTTGACCTCTGGGGGCCGCGGCCAGCCCCAGCATTTT.

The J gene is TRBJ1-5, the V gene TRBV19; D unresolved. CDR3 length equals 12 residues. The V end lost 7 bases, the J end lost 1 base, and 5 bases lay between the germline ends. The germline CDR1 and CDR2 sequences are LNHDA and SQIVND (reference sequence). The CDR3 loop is CASTVSNQPQHF. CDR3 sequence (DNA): TGTGCCAGTACAGTGAGCAATCAGCCCCAGCATTTT.

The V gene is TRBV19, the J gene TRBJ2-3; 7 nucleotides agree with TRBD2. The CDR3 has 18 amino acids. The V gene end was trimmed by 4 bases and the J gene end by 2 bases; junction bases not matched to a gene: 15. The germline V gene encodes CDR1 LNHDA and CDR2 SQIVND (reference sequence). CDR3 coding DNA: TGTGCCAGTAGTACAGGGTTGAGAACGGGAGGTCACACAGATACGCAGTATTTT. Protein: CASSTGLRTGGHTDTQYF.

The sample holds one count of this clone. For the CDR3, the DNA is TGTGCCAGCAGTGACTCGGCGACAGGGAACCCTCTCGAGCAGTACTTC. The encoded protein is CASSDSATGNPLEQYF. This rearrangement joins TRBV6-4 to TRBJ2-7; 7 bases are shared with TRBD1. After removal of 0 bases from V and 6 bases from J, the junction contained 11 bases not matched to a gene. This CDR3 has 16 residues. Looked up from germline, CDR1 is MRHNA and CDR2 is SNTAGT.

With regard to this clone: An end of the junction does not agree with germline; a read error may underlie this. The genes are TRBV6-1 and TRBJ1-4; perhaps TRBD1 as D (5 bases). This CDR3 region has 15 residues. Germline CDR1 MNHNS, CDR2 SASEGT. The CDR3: CASREDRTTNEKLFF. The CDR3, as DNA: TGTGCCAGCAGAGAAGACAGAACAACTAATGAAAAACTGTTTTTT.

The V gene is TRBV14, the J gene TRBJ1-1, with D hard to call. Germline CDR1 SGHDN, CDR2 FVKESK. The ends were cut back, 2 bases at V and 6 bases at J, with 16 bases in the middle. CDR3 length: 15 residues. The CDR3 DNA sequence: TGTGCCAGCAGCCAAAATGTCAACAGTGCCGCTGAAGCTTTCTTT. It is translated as CASSQNVNSAAEAFF.

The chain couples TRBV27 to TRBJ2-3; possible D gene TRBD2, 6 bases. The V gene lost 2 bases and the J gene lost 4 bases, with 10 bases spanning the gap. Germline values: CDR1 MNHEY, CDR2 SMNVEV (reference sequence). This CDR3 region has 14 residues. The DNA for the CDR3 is TGTGCCAGCAGTTTAGGAGGGCCATCAGATACGCAGTATTTT. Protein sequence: CASSLGGPSDTQYF.

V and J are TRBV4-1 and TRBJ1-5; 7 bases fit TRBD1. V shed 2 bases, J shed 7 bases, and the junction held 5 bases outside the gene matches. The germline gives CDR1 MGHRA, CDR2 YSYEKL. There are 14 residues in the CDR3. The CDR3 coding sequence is TGCGCCAGCAGCCAATATCAGGGGGGCCAGCCCCAGCATTTT. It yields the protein CASSQYQGGQPQHF.

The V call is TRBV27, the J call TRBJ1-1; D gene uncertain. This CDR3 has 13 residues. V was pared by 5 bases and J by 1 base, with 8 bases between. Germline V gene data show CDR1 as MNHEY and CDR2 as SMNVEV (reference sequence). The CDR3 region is CASSLDWNTEAFF. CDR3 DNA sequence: TGTGCCAGCAGTCTAGACTGGAACACTGAAGCTTTCTTT.

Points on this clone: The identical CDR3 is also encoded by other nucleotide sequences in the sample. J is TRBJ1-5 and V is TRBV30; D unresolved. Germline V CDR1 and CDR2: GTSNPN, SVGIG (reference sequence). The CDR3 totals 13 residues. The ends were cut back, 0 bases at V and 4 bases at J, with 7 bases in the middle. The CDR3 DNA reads TGTGCCTGGAGTGTACAAGGAAATCAGCCCCAGCATTTT. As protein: CAWSVQGNQPQHF.

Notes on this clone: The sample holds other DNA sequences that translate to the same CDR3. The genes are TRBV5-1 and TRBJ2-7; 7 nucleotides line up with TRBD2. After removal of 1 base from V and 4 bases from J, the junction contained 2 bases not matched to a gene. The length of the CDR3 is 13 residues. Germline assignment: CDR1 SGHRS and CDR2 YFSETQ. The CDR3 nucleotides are TGCGCCAGCAGCTTGACGGGGGGATACGAGCAGTACTTC. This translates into CASSLTGGYEQYF.

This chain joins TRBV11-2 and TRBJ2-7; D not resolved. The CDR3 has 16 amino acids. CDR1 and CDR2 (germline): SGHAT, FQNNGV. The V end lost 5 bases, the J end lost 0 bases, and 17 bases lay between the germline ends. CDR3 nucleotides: TGTGCCAGCAGCCAAGAGGTTGGGTTTTTCTCCTACGAGCAGTACTTC. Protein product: CASSQEVGFFSYEQYF.

Written as DNA, the CDR3 is TGTGCCAGCAGTTTGGGCTCCGGGCATGAGCAGTTCTTC. This sequence encodes CASSLGSGHEQFF. V and J are TRBV27 and TRBJ2-1; D is uncertain. CDR1 MNHEY and CDR2 SMNVEV come from the germline V gene (reference sequence). CDR3 size: 13 residues. Deletions cut 3 bases from V and 8 bases from J, with 11 bases between.

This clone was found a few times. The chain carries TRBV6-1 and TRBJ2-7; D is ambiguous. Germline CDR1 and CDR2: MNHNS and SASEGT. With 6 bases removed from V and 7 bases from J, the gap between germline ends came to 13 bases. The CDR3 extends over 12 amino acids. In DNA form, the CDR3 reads TGTGCCAGCAGGTGGTATACTGAGGAGCAGTACTTC. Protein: CASRWYTEEQYF.

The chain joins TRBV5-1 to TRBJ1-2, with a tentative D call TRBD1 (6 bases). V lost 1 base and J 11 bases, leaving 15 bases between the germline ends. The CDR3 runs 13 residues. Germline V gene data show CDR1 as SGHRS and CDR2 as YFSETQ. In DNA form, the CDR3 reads TGCGCCAGCAGCTTGCCGGGACCGAGGGGGTACACCTTC. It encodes CASSLPGPRGYTF. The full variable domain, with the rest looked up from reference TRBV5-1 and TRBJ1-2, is KAGVTQTPRYLIKTRGQQVTLSCSPISGHRSVSWYQQTPGQGLQFLFEYFSETQRNKGNFPGRFSGRQFSNSRSEMNVSTLELGDSALYLCASSLPGPRGYTFGSGTRLTVV.

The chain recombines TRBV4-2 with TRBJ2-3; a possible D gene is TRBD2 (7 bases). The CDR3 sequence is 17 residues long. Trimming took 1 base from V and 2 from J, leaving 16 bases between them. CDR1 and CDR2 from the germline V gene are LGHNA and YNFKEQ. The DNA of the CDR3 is TGTGCCAGCAGCCAAGTTCCAGCGGGGACATCCACAGATACGCAGTATTTT. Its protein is CASSQVPAGTSTDTQYF.

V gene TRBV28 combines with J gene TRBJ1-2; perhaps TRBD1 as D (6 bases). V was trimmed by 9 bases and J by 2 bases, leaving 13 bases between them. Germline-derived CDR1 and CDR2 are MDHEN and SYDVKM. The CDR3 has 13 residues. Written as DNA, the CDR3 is TGTGCCAGTTCGACAGGAGAAAACTATGGCTACACCTTC. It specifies CASSTGENYGYTF.

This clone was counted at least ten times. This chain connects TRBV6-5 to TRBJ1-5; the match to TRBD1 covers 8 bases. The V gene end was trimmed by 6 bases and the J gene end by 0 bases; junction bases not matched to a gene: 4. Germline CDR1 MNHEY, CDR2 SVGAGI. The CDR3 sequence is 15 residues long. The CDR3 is CASRTGTGSNQPQHF. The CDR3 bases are TGTGCCAGCAGAACAGGGACAGGTAGCAATCAGCCCCAGCATTTT.

The CDR3 is CASSLAGIGNTIYF. CDR3 bases: TGTGCCAGCAGCTTAGCAGGGATAGGAAACACCATATATTTT. V is TRBV7-9 and J is TRBJ1-3; D is ambiguous. Germline CDR1 reads SEHNR; CDR2 reads FQNEAQ (reference sequence). The CDR3 length is 14 residues. Trimming shortened V by 0 bases and J by 4 bases, and 7 bases separated the two germline ends.

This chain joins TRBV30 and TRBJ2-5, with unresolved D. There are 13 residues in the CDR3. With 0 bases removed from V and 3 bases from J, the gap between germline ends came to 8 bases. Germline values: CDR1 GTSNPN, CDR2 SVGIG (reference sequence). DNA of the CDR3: TGTGCCTGGAGTGTACTTTCCGAAGAGACCCAGTACTTC. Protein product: CAWSVLSEETQYF.

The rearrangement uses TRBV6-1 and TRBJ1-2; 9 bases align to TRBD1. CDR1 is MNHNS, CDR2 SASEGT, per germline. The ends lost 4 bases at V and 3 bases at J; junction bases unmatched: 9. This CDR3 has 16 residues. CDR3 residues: CASSGAWGQGDYGYTF. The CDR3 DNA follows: TGTGCCAGCAGTGGAGCTTGGGGACAGGGAGACTATGGCTACACCTTC.

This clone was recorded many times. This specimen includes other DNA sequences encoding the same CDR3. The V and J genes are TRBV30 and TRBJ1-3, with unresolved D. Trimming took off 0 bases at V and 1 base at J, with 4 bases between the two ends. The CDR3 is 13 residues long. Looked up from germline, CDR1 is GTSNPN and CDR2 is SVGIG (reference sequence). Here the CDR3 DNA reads TGTGCCTGGAGTGTTAGTTCTGGAAACACCATATATTTT. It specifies CAWSVSSGNTIYF.